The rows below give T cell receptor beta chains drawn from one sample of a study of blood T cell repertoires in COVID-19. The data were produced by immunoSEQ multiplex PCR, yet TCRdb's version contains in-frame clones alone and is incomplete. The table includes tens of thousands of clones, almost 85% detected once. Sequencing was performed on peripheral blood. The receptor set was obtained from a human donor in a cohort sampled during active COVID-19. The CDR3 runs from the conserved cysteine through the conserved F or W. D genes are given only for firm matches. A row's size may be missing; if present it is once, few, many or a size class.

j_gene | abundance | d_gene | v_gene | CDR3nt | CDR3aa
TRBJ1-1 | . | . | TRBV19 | TGTGCCAGTAAAGGTTGGGGCGGGGACGTAAACACTGAAGCTTTCTTT | CASKGWGGDVNTEAFF
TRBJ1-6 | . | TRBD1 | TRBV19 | TGTGCCAGTACCGGGACAGCGAGCTCCTATAATTCACCCCTCCACTTT | CASTGTASSYNSPLHF
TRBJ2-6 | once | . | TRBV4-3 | TGCGCCAGCAGCCAGACCGGGTCGAACGTCCTGACTTTC | CASSQTGSNVLTF
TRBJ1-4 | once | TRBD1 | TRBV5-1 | TGCGCCAGCAGCGCCAGGGGGCGGGACGAAAAACTGTTTTTT | CASSARGRDEKLFF
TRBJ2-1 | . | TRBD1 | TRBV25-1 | TGTGCCAGCTCTCCGACAGGGGAGATGGCGGAGCAGTTCTTC | CASSPTGEMAEQFF
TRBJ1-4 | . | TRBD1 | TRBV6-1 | TGTGCCAGCAGTGAACCTGGGACAGCACTTTTGTGG | CASSEPGTALLW
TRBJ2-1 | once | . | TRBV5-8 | TGTGCCAGCAGCTTCCTTCAGGTTACGTTCTTC | CASSFLQVTFF
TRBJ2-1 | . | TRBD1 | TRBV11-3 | TGTGCCAGCAGCGCTGGGACAGTGAATGAGCAGTTCTTC | CASSAGTVNEQFF
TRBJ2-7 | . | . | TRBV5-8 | TGTGCCAGCAGCTTGGGCGGCTACGAGCAGTACTTC | CASSLGGYEQYF
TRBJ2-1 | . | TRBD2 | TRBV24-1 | TGTGCCACCAGTGATTTTCAGTCTTCGTGGGGGGGTTGGTTCTTC | CATSDFQSSWGGWFF
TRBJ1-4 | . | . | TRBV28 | TGTGCCAGCAGTTTAGGGGGCATCGGGAATGAAAAACTGTTTTTT | CASSLGGIGNEKLFF
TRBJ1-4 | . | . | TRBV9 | TGTGCCAGCAGCTCCGACCTTGAGGGTGAAAAACTGTTTTTT | CASSSDLEGEKLFF
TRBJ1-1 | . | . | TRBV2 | TGTGCCAGCAGTGAATCCCCGGACCCGAGGGCTGAAGCTTTCTTT | CASSESPDPRAEAFF
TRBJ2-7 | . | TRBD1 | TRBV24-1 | TGTGCCACTACAGGGGTCGAGCAGTACTTC | CATTGVEQYF
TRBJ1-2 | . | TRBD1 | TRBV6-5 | TGTGCCAGCTCCCGGGACAGGGGGTCTTATGGCTACACCTTC | CASSRDRGSYGYTF
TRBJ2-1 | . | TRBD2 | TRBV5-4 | TGTGCCAGCAGCTTGGGGGATCGACTAGCGGGGGCCACTAGGGAGCAGTTCTTC | CASSLGDRLAGATREQFF
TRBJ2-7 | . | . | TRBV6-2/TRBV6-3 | TGTGCCAGCGGCCCCGGGATAATCCCCTACGAGCAGTACTTC | CASGPGIIPYEQYF
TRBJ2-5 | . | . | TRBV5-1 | TGCGCCAGCAGCTTGGTCGCGTACCAAGAGACCCAGTACTTC | CASSLVAYQETQYF
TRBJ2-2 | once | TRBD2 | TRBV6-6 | TGTTCTAGCGGGGGAATCATAGGGGAGCTGTTTTTT | CSSGGIIGELFF
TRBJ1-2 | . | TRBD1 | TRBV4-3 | TGCGCCAGCAGCCAGAAAACAGGGGATGGCTACACCTTC | CASSQKTGDGYTF
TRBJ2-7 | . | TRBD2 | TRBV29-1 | TGCAGCCTTACATCGGGAGGCGAGCAGTACTTC | CSLTSGGEQYF
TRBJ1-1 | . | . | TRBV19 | TGTGCCAGTACCGATCAGTCAGGGTGGGACACTGAAGCTTTCTTT | CASTDQSGWDTEAFF
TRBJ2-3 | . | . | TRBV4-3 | TGCGCCAGCAGCCAAGGGGAGAAAGATACGCAGTATTTT | CASSQGEKDTQYF
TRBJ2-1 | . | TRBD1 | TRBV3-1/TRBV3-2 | TGTGCCAGCAGTTCCCGAGGGACAGGATACAATGAGCAGTTCTTC | CASSSRGTGYNEQFF
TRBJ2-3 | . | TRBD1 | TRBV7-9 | TGTGCCAGCAGCCCCCGACAGGGTGGAACAGATACGCAGTATTTT | CASSPRQGGTDTQYF
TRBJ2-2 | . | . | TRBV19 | TGTGCCAGTAGTATAGGTGGCCAGACCGGGGAGCTGTTTTTT | CASSIGGQTGELFF
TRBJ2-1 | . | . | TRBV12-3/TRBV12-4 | TGTGCCAGCCGGACTTTGGGCCGGGAGCAGTTCTTC | CASRTLGREQFF
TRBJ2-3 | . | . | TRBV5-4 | TGTGCCAGCAGCTTGTCGGGAGATACGCAGTATTTT | CASSLSGDTQYF
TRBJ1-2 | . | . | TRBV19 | TGTGCCATTAAAGACAGTATCGACTATGGCTACACCTTC | CAIKDSIDYGYTF
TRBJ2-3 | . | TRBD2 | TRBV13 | TGTGCCATCCCCGGGACTAGCGAAATGGGAGATACGCAGTATTTT | CAIPGTSEMGDTQYF
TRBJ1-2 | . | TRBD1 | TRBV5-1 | TGCGCCAGCAGCGACGCCGGGACAGGGGATTATGGCTACACCTTC | CASSDAGTGDYGYTF
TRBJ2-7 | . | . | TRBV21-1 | TGTGCCAGCAGCAAAGCGCGGAGGAAAGGATCCTACGAGCAGTACTTC | CASSKARRKGSYEQYF
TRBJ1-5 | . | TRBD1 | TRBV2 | TGTGCCAGCAGCGCAAGCCCACAGGGGAATCAGCCCCAGCATTTT | CASSASPQGNQPQHF
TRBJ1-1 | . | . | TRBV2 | TGTGCCAGCCGAACAACAGGGAACACTGAAGCTTTCTTT | CASRTTGNTEAFF
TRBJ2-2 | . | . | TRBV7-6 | TGTGCCAGCAGCCACAGCGGGGAGCTGTTTTTT | CASSHSGELFF
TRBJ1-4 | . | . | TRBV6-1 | TGTGCCAGCAGTGACCTCGGCGGTCCCAATGAAAAACTGTTTTTT | CASSDLGGPNEKLFF
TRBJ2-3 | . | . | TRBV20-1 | TGCAGTGCTAGTCCCGCCCGGGGGAAAGTTATTAGCACAGATACGCAGTATTTT | CSASPARGKVISTDTQYF
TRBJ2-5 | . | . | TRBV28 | TGTGCCAGCAGGAACAACAGGATCCAAGAGACCCAGTACTTC | CASRNNRIQETQYF
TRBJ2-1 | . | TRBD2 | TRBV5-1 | TGCGCCAGCAGCTTCGAAGGACTAGCAGCTCCGGGGAGCTCCTACAATGAGCAGTTCTTC | CASSFEGLAAPGSSYNEQFF
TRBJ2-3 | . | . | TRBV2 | TGTGCCAGCAGTGTGGGGGGCAGGGGGGCAGATACGCAGTATTTT | CASSVGGRGADTQYF
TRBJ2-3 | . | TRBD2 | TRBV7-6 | TGTGCCAGCAGCGCCGAACGGGGGGGCGCCCCAGATACGCAGTATTTT | CASSAERGGAPDTQYF
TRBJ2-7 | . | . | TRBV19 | TGTGCCAGTAGGAGGGAGGCGACAGCCGGCTACGAGCAGTACTTC | CASRREATAGYEQYF
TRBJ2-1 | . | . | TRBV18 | TGTGCCAGCTCACCCAGCGGAACGGCGAGCTCCTACAATGAGCAGTTCTTC | CASSPSGTASSYNEQFF
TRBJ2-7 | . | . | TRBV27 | TGTGCCAGCAGTTTGTCCGCAGGGGATTGGTCCTACGAGCAGTACTTC | CASSLSAGDWSYEQYF
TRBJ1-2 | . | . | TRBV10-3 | TGTGCCATCAGGGCCTTGGACAGCCGTGGCTACACCTTC | CAIRALDSRGYTF
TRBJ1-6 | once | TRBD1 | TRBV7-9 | TGTGCCAGCAGCTTAGAGTTCGGAGGACAGGGGCAATCACCCCTCCACTTT | CASSLEFGGQGQSPLHF
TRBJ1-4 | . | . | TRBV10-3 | TGTGCCATCAGTGGGAGCGAAGGATCTAATGAAAAACTGTTTTTT | CAISGSEGSNEKLFF
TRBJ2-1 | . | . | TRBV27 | TGTGCCACCGAGAGCCGGCTAGCGCAGGGCAATGAGCAGTTCTTC | CATESRLAQGNEQFF
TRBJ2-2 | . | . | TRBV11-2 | TGTGCCAGCAGCTTAGACACTAAAGGGGAGCTGTTTTTT | CASSLDTKGELFF
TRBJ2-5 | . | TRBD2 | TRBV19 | TGTGCCAGTATAGGGACTAGCTCGGATGTGGAGACCCAGTACTTC | CASIGTSSDVETQYF
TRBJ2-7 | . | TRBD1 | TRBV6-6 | TGTGCCAGCAGTACGCCTCGGGACAGGGTTTACGAGCAGTACTTC | CASSTPRDRVYEQYF
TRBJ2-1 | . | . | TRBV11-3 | TGTGCCAGCAGCCCACCCCTAGACGATGAGCAGTTCTTC | CASSPPLDDEQFF
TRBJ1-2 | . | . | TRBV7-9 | TGTGCCAGCAGCCGGGGCGGGGTAATTGACTATGGCTACACCTTC | CASSRGGVIDYGYTF
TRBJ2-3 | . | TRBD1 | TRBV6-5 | TGTGCCAGCAGTCTCAGCAGGGGGTCTGATACGCAGTATTTT | CASSLSRGSDTQYF
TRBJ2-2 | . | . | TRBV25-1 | TGTGCCAGCAGTGAGCAGGGGCGTCACACCGGGGAGCTGTTTTTT | CASSEQGRHTGELFF
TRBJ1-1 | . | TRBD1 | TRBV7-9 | TGTGCCAGCAGCAGAGACAGGGCTGAAGCTTTCTTT | CASSRDRAEAFF
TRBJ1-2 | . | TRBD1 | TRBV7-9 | TGTGCCAGCAGCTCGGGACAGGGTTTGGGGGGCTACACCTTC | CASSSGQGLGGYTF
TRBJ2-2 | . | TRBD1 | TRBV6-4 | TGTGCCAGCAGTACAGGGGGCGGTTGGAACACCGGGGAGCTGTTTTTT | CASSTGGGWNTGELFF
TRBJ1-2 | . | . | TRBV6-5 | TGTGCCAGCAGTCTAAGGGAGACTAACTATGGCTACACCTTC | CASSLRETNYGYTF
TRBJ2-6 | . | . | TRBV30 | TGTGCCTGGGGTGAACAGAACCCCTCTGGGGCCAACGTCCTGACTTTC | CAWGEQNPSGANVLTF